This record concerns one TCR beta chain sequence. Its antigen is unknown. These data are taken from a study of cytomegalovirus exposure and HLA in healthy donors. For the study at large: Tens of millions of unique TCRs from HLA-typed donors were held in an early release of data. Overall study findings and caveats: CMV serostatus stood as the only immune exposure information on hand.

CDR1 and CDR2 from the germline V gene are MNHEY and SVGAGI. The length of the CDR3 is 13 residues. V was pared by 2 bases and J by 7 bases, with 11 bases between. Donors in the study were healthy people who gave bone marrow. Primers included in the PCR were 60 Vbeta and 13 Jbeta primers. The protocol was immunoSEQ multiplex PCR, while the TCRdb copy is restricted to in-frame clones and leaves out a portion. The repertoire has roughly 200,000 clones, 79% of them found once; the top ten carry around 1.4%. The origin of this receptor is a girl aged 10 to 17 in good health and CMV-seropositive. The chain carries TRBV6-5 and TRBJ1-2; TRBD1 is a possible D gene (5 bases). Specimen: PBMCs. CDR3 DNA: TGTGCCAGCAGTTACGCAGGGTCGGCTGGCTACACCTTC. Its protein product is CASSYAGSAGYTF.